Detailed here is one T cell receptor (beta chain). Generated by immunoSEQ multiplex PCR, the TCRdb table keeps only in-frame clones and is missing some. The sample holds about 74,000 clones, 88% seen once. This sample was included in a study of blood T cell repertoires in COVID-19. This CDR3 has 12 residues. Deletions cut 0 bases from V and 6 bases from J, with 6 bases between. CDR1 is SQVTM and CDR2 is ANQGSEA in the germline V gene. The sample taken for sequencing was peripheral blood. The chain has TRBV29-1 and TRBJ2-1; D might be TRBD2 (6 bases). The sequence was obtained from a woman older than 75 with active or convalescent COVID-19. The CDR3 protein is CSVEEAGNEQFF. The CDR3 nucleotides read TGCAGCGTTGAAGAAGCGGGCAATGAGCAGTTCTTC.